The rows below give T cell receptor beta chains drawn from one sample of a study of cytomegalovirus exposure and HLA in healthy donors. The data were produced by immunoSEQ multiplex PCR, yet TCRdb's version contains in-frame clones alone and is incomplete. The sample has 150,000 to 200,000 clones, 81% seen once. Source material: PBMCs. These receptors were obtained from a woman between 25 and 40 years old in good health and CMV-seronegative. CDR3s include the opening cysteine and the closing phenylalanine or tryptophan. The D gene is left open where the match is weak. Rows give clone size only sometimes, using once, few, many, or a class for an expanded clone.

d_call,clone_size,v_call,j_call,cdr3_length,cdr3_nt,cdr3_aa
.,few,TRBV2,TRBJ1-6,15,TGTGCCAGCAGTGATAACAGGGCCCCTAGTAGTCCCCTCCACTTT,CASSDNRAPSSPLHF
.,.,TRBV4-1,TRBJ1-6,15,TGCGCCAGCAGCCAAGGTAGCAGTCTTAATTCACCCCTCCACTTT,CASSQGSSLNSPLHF
.,.,TRBV14,TRBJ2-4,16,TGTGCCAGCAGCCAAAACTCAGGGGTCCTCAAAAACATTCAGTACTTC,CASSQNSGVLKNIQYF
TRBD2,.,TRBV11-2,TRBJ2-5,16,TGTGCCAGCAGCACCGGGACTAGCGGGGGCCAAGAGACCCAGTACTTC,CASSTGTSGGQETQYF
.,few,TRBV6-6,TRBJ2-2,14,TGTGCCAGCGCACTGGGCATGAACACCGGGGAGCTGTTTTTT,CASALGMNTGELFF
.,.,TRBV7-9,TRBJ2-1,15,TGTGCCAGCAGCCAGATCCCGAACACCTACAATGAGCAGTTCTTC,CASSQIPNTYNEQFF
TRBD1,.,TRBV19,TRBJ2-5,16,TGTGCCAGCCAGACTAAGGGACAGGGTTTCGGAGAGACCCAGTACTTC,CASQTKGQGFGETQYF
.,.,TRBV7-9,TRBJ2-7,14,TGTGCCAGCAGCGGACAGCCAGGAAGCTACGAGCAGTACTTC,CASSGQPGSYEQYF
TRBD1,.,TRBV5-1,TRBJ1-1,20,TGCGCCAGCAGCCGGGACAGGGAAGCCCTACCCCGTCAAGCGAACACTGAAGCTTTCTTT,CASSRDREALPRQANTEAFF
TRBD2,once,TRBV9,TRBJ2-1,16,TGTGCCAGCAGCGCAGGGAGCCCTAGCGGGAGGCCGAAGCAGTTCTTC,CASSAGSPSGRPKQFF
.,.,TRBV10-3,TRBJ2-2,14,TGTGCCATCAGTGAGTCGCCGGACACCGGGGAGCTGTTTTTT,CAISESPDTGELFF
TRBD1,.,TRBV6-5,TRBJ1-1,14,TGTGCCAGCAGTGCGACAGGGGAAAGCACTGAAGCTTTCTTT,CASSATGESTEAFF